The present T cell receptor (beta chain) was sequenced within a study of blood T cell repertoires in COVID-19. Across the study: Samples came from the United States, Italy and Spain, spanning acute and convalescent COVID-19.

The CDR3 runs 16 residues. The germline CDR1 and CDR2 sequences are SGHTA and FQGTGA. The V gene lost 7 bases and the J gene lost 1 base, with 19 bases spanning the gap. Participants had their cohort set by participant-reported clinical history. In the authors' methods: Nucleated cell counts were estimated from reference gene primer amplification. The method was immunoSEQ multiplex PCR; TCRdb's version includes in-frame clones alone and lacks a portion of them. V and J calls and clone size are copied from that table; D and trimming were computed from the DNA. The sample has fewer than 350,000 clones, around 90% seen once; the top ten hold approximately 4%.

This sequence joins TRBV7-3 and TRBJ1-2; tentatively, D is TRBD1 (6 bases). The clonotype originates from a young woman with acute COVID-19. Sequences were obtained from PBMCs or T cells enriched from blood (not recorded which). The CDR3 protein is CASNLDRRWGNYGYTF. As DNA, the CDR3 is TGTGCCAGCAACCTGGACAGACGGTGGGGTAACTATGGCTACACCTTC.